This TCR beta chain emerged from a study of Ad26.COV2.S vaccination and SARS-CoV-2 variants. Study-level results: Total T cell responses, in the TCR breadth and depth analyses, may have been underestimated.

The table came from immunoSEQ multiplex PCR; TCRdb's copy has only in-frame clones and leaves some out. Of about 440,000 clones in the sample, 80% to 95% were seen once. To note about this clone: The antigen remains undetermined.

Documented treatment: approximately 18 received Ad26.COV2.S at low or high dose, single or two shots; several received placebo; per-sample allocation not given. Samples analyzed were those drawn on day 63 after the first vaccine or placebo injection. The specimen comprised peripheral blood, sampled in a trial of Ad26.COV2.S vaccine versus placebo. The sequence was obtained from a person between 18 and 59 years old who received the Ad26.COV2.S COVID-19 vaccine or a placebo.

CDR3 protein: CASRLKETQYF. The CDR3, as DNA: TGCGCCAGCAGGCTCAAAGAGACCCAGTACTTC. The chain combines TRBV5-1 with TRBJ2-5; D remains ambiguous. Trimming left V 5 bases short and J 3 bases short, with 5 bases between. Germline CDR1 and CDR2: SGHRS and YFSETQ. This CDR3 is built from 11 residues. Full variable domain (outside the CDR3, taken from reference TRBV5-1 and TRBJ2-5): KAGVTQTPRYLIKTRGQQVTLSCSPISGHRSVSWYQQTPGQGLQFLFEYFSETQRNKGNFPGRFSGRQFSNSRSEMNVSTLELGDSALYLCASRLKETQYFGPGTRLLVL.